This TCR beta chain was documented in a study of T cell repertoires in cytomegalovirus infection. Study summary: Public TCR beta signatures indicated both CMV infection and matching HLA type.

The CDR3 sequence is 13 residues long. V lost 8 bases to trimming and J lost 4 bases, with 15 bases between them. This clonotype has only a few counts. Its antigen is unidentified. TCRdb redid the calling of the reads with MiXCR, one entry per CDR3 protein. The sample contains roughly 640,000 distinct CDR3 sequences, approximately 24% of which appear only once. Overall study findings and caveats: HLA-C-restricted TCR beta clonotypes specific for CMV led the ex vivo response. Pooled public TCR beta family frequency picked out CMV carriers with the relevant HLA.

Sample: CD8+ T cells from PBMCs. This receptor was taken from a human donor in good health (CMV status not recorded). Some clones in this sample may be carry-over from other donors' samples. V is TRBV12-3 or TRBV12-4 and J is TRBJ2-7; a weak D match, TRBD1 (7 bases). Written as DNA, the CDR3 is TGTGCCAGCCGCGGGACAGAGCGTTACGAGCAGTACTTC. Protein sequence: CASRGTERYEQYF.